The rows below give T cell receptor beta chains drawn from one sample of a study of shared clonotypes between healthy human individuals. Sequencing was performed with immunoSEQ multiplex PCR; in TCRdb, only in-frame clones are kept and a portion is missing. The sample lists 2 million to 2.5 million clones, about 90% occurring once. Material for sequencing was naive CD4+ T cells from PBMCs. Receptor source: a man between 18 and 29 years old in good health. Some clones in this sample may be carry-over from other donors' samples. Both conserved end residues are part of each CDR3. A D gene is named only where the DNA matches it firmly. The size entry is marked missing in some rows and otherwise reads once, few, many or a size class.

j_call v_call clone_size d_call cdr3_nt cdr3_aa
TRBJ1-1 TRBV7-8 - - TGTGCCAGCAGCTTAGTATCAGGGAACACTGAAGCTTTCTTT CASSLVSGNTEAFF
TRBJ2-5 TRBV5-1 - TRBD2 TGCGCCAGCAGCTTAGACTATGGACGGGGGGGAAAGACCCAGTACTTC CASSLDYGRGGKTQYF
TRBJ2-1 TRBV19 - - TGTGCCAGTAGTATGACCGCAGGAAATGAGCAGTTCTTC CASSMTAGNEQFF
TRBJ2-2 TRBV5-8 - - TGTGCCAGCAGCTTGCTCCGGGCGACCGGGGAGCTGTTTTTT CASSLLRATGELFF
TRBJ2-2 TRBV28 - TRBD2 TGTGCCAGCAGTTTTCCCCCCGGGACTAGCGGCACCGGGGAGCTGTTTTTT CASSFPPGTSGTGELFF
TRBJ2-1 TRBV29-1 - - TGCAGCGTTGGGCCCCTTGACAATGAGCAGTTCTTC CSVGPLDNEQFF
TRBJ2-3 TRBV19 - - TGTGCCAGTAGTACCCAGATGAGGGCGAGAGATACGCAGTATTTT CASSTQMRARDTQYF
TRBJ1-2 TRBV6-5 - - TGTGCCAGCAGTCAACCGGGACGCCGAGGTGGCTACACCTTC CASSQPGRRGGYTF
TRBJ2-5 TRBV7-9 few TRBD1 TGTGCCAGCAGCTTTGGACAGGGGCAAGAGACCCAGTACTTC CASSFGQGQETQYF
TRBJ1-5 TRBV6-5 - - TGTGCCAGCAGTTTCGTGGGTCAGCCCCAGCATTTT CASSFVGQPQHF
TRBJ1-2 TRBV6-5 - - TGTGCCAGCGCCCCCTCGGCACAGGGTTTCTTTGGCTACACCTTC CASAPSAQGFFGYTF
TRBJ1-5 TRBV14 - - TGTGCCACCGGACCAAAGACAGGAGAAACCAGCAATCAGCCCCAGCATTTT CATGPKTGETSNQPQHF
TRBJ2-1 TRBV9 - TRBD2 TGTGCCAGCAGCGTAGGGACTAGTGGAGAGCAGTTCTTC CASSVGTSGEQFF
TRBJ1-2 TRBV19 - - TGTGCCAGTAGTATATACGGCGGATCCGGAGCTAACTATGGCTACACCTTC CASSIYGGSGANYGYTF
TRBJ1-2 TRBV9 - - TGTGCCAGCAGCGACAGTGGGACCGTCAACGGCTACACCTTC CASSDSGTVNGYTF
TRBJ2-7 TRBV4-2 - TRBD1 TGTGCCAGCAGCTTTGCCGGGACAGGGGGCGAAGACGAGCAGTACTTC CASSFAGTGGEDEQYF
TRBJ2-3 TRBV15 - TRBD2 TGTGCCACCAGCACCCTCGGGCGGGGGGCGCGATCAGATACGCAGTATTTT CATSTLGRGARSDTQYF
TRBJ1-2 TRBV6-1 - - TGTGCCAGCAGTGGGACAGCGCTTAACTATGGCTACACCTTC CASSGTALNYGYTF
TRBJ1-1 TRBV19 - - TGTGCCAGTAGTATAGTGCGGAAGGGAATGAACACTGAAGCTTTCTTT CASSIVRKGMNTEAFF
TRBJ2-4 TRBV21-1 - - TGTGCCAGCAGCAAGACTACTGTTACCAAAAACATTCAGTACTTC CASSKTTVTKNIQYF
TRBJ2-1 TRBV11-3 - - TGTGCCAGCAGCTTAGGGGACCCGTCCCATGAGCAGTTCTTC CASSLGDPSHEQFF
TRBJ1-2 TRBV28 once TRBD1 TGTGCCAGCAGCAGGGGGGAGGGGGCCCTTTGGGGCTACACCTTC CASSRGEGALWGYTF
TRBJ2-1 TRBV5-5 - - TGTGCCAGCAGCTTGAACGCAGGGCCTTCCTACAATGAGCAGTTCTTC CASSLNAGPSYNEQFF
TRBJ2-1 TRBV5-5 - TRBD2 TGTGCCAGCAGCTTGGGCCCTAGCGGGACTTACAATGAGCAGTTCTTC CASSLGPSGTYNEQFF
TRBJ2-2 TRBV5-1 - - TGCGCCAGCGCACGAAGAGCGTCGAACACCGGGGAGCTGTTTTTT CASARRASNTGELFF
TRBJ2-5 TRBV5-1 few - TGCGCCAGCACCCGGGACAACCAAGAGACCCAGTACTTC CASTRDNQETQYF
TRBJ2-3 TRBV11-2 - - TGTGCCAGCAGCGGAACGGGGACCAGGGGATTTGTTACGCAGTATTTT CASSGTGTRGFVTQYF
TRBJ2-1 TRBV5-1 once TRBD1 TGCGCCAGCAGCTTAGGGGGCGTGAGAATCAATGAGCAGTTCTTC CASSLGGVRINEQFF
TRBJ2-3 TRBV28 - - TGTGCCAGCAGCCGTGACTGGAGCCGTGATACGCAGTATTTT CASSRDWSRDTQYF
TRBJ2-2 TRBV19 - - TGTGCCAGTAGTCGGGGGCGAGGCACCGGGGAGCTGTTTTTT CASSRGRGTGELFF
TRBJ2-3 TRBV6-5 once - TGTGCCGCCACGCGGAAAGACACAGATACGCAGTATTTT CAATRKDTDTQYF
TRBJ1-5 TRBV10-2 - TRBD1 TGCGCCACCTTTAATCCCGGGACAGGCGGGAATCAGCCCCAGCATTTT CATFNPGTGGNQPQHF
TRBJ2-2 TRBV7-8 once - TGTGCCAGCAGCTTACCGCGCGGGCCGGGCACCGGGGAGCTGTTTTTT CASSLPRGPGTGELFF
TRBJ2-3 TRBV19 - - TGTGCCAGTACCAGTATTAGGGCAGGGGATACCACAGATACGCAGTATTTT CASTSIRAGDTTDTQYF
TRBJ2-1 TRBV7-2 - - TGTGCCAGCAGCTTCAGCGGGTTTGAGCAGTTCTTC CASSFSGFEQFF
TRBJ2-3 TRBV7-8 - - TGTGCCAGCAGCTTAGCGTTGGGGATAGCGATAGATACGCAGTATTTT CASSLALGIAIDTQYF
TRBJ1-1 TRBV7-9 - - TGTGCCAGCAGCTTAGTTCGGGTTGGGCGCACTGAAGCTTTCTTT CASSLVRVGRTEAFF
TRBJ2-5 TRBV10-3 - TRBD1 TGTGCCATCGGTACAGGGGGTAACCAAGAGACCCAGTACTTC CAIGTGGNQETQYF
TRBJ2-3 TRBV7-2 - TRBD2 TGTGCCAGCAGCTTAGGGGCTAGCGGGGGCACAGATACGCAGTATTTT CASSLGASGGTDTQYF
TRBJ1-2 TRBV28 - TRBD1 TGTGCCAGCAGTCCCGACAGGGGGCGTCGAGATGGCTACACCTTC CASSPDRGRRDGYTF
TRBJ1-2 TRBV5-1 - - TGCGCCAGCAGTCCAGACCATTCTAACTATGGCTACACCTTC CASSPDHSNYGYTF
TRBJ1-3 TRBV29-1 - - TGCAGCGTTTGCGAGCATACTGGAAACACCATATATTTT CSVCEHTGNTIYF
TRBJ2-1 TRBV7-7 - - TGTGCCAGCAGCTTAGTGTTCGGACGCTGGCCCTACAATGAGCAGTTCTTC CASSLVFGRWPYNEQFF
TRBJ2-7 TRBV18 - - TGTGCCAGCTCACCACCGGGGCTAAGCTCCTACGAGCAGTACTTC CASSPPGLSSYEQYF
TRBJ2-5 TRBV11-3 - TRBD2 TGTGCCAGCAGCCTTAGCGGGAGGATCGAGACCCAGTACTTC CASSLSGRIETQYF